The 15 T cell receptor beta chains below come from one sample, sequenced in a study of control samples from healthy donors and cancer patients. The method was immunoSEQ multiplex PCR; TCRdb's version includes in-frame clones alone and lacks a portion of them. In the table there are roughly 180,000 clones, roughly 94% of which are singletons. The sequencing input was blood. These receptor sequences come from a woman aged 18-35 years in good health.

The rearrangement links TRBV5-6 to TRBJ1-2; unclear D gene. Germline V gives CDR1 SGHDT, CDR2 YYEEEE. CDR3 length: 13 residues. Trimming stripped 7 bases from V and 9 bases from J, with 19 bases between. CDR3 DNA: TGTGCCAGCTTCGGCAGGAACCTCCTTAGCTACACCTTC. Its translation is CASFGRNLLSYTF.

The chain recombines TRBV28 with TRBJ2-1; possibly TRBD1 for D (5 bases). CDR3 size: 16 residues. V lost 0 bases, J lost 0 bases, and 9 bases lay in between. Germline V CDR1 and CDR2: MDHEN, SYDVKM. The CDR3 here is CASSLWGLPSYNEQFF. Here the CDR3 DNA reads TGTGCCAGCAGTTTATGGGGGCTCCCCTCCTACAATGAGCAGTTCTTC.

This chain uses TRBV5-4 with TRBJ2-6; a possible D gene is TRBD1 (6 bases). Germline values: CDR1 SGHNT, CDR2 YYREEE (reference sequence). CDR3 size: 16 residues. The germline V and J ends were trimmed by 3 bases and 2 bases, with 12 bases remaining between them. The CDR3 here is CASSYTGSAGANVLTF. The CDR3 DNA reads as TGTGCCAGCAGCTATACAGGGTCTGCTGGGGCCAACGTCCTGACTTTC.

The chain carries TRBV7-6 and TRBJ2-3; 7 nucleotides match TRBD2. V gave up 2 bases and J gave up 2 bases; unmatched junction bases: 4. The CDR3 covers 15 residues. Germline CDR1 SGHVS, CDR2 FNYEAQ. The CDR3 DNA is TGTGCCAGCAGCTTAACGGCGGGGGTCACAGATACGCAGTATTTT. As protein: CASSLTAGVTDTQYF.

The rearrangement uses TRBV7-9 and TRBJ1-1, with 7 bases identical to TRBD1. This CDR3 is built from 15 residues. V was pared by 2 bases and J by 1 base, with 4 bases of the junction left unmatched. Germline CDR1 is SEHNR and CDR2 is FQNEAQ (reference sequence). This chain's CDR3 is CASSLQGTANTEAFF. The CDR3, as DNA: TGTGCCAGCAGCTTACAAGGGACAGCGAACACTGAAGCTTTCTTT.

This rearrangement joins TRBV24-1 to TRBJ2-3, with D possibly TRBD1 on 6 matching bases. Germline V gene data show CDR1 as KGHDR and CDR2 as SFDVKD. V lost 5 bases and J lost 1, with 6 bases in between. This CDR3 is 13 amino acids long. Written as DNA, the CDR3 is TGTGCCACCAGTGGACAGGGCACAGATACGCAGTATTTT. This gives the protein CATSGQGTDTQYF.

This sequence joins TRBV6-2 or TRBV6-3 and TRBJ2-7, with a possible D match to TRBD2 (5 bases). The length of the CDR3 is 15 residues. V lost 4 bases to trimming and J lost 0 bases, with 13 bases between them. Germline CDR1 reads MNHEY; CDR2 reads SVGEGT. The DNA of the CDR3 is TGTGCCAGCAGTTCCCCCGGGATTAGCTCCTACGAGCAGTACTTC. Translating gives CASSSPGISSYEQYF.

This clone occurred once. The rearrangement links TRBV28 to TRBJ1-4; D gene ambiguous. Trimming took off 5 bases at V and 5 bases at J, with 15 bases between the two ends. The CDR3 runs to 15 residues. Germline CDR1 reads MDHEN; CDR2 reads SYDVKM. CDR3 residues: CASSPPGGLNEKLFF. The DNA for the CDR3 is TGTGCCAGCAGTCCGCCCGGAGGGCTCAATGAAAAACTGTTTTTT.

This clone was detected only a few times. The rearrangement links TRBV11-3 to TRBJ2-1; TRBD1 matches at 7 bases. This CDR3 region has 15 residues. Losses at the gene ends were 4 bases for V and 2 bases for J; bases not matched to a gene: 5. The germline CDR1 and CDR2 sequences are SGHNT and YENEEA. The CDR3 DNA reads TGTGCCAGCAGCTGGACCCAGGGGGCCTACAATGAGCAGTTCTTC. The encoded protein is CASSWTQGAYNEQFF.

The chain employs TRBV6-6 and TRBJ1-5; D perhaps matches TRBD1 (5 bases). Germline loops: CDR1 MNHNY, CDR2 SVGAGI (reference sequence). The V gene lost 6 bases and the J gene lost 0 bases, with 12 bases spanning the gap. CDR3 length: 15 residues. The CDR3: CASSAQVPSNQPQHF. The CDR3 bases are TGTGCCAGCAGCGCACAGGTGCCTAGCAATCAGCCCCAGCATTTT.

This clone was counted once. The J gene is TRBJ2-2, the V gene TRBV5-6, with 7 bases fitting TRBD1. The CDR3 sequence is 19 residues long. Germline V gene sequence: CDR1 SGHDT, CDR2 YYEEEE. The V segment lost 0 bases and the J segment 1 base; nucleotides outside the gene matches: 12. In nucleotides, the CDR3 is TGTGCCAGCAGCTTGGTTGTAGGGACAGCCAGACTGAACACCGGGGAGCTGTTTTTT. Amino acid sequence: CASSLVVGTARLNTGELFF.

The chain combines TRBV5-1 with TRBJ1-2; D is ambiguous. Trimming pared 2 bases from V and 3 bases from J, leaving 11 bases between. The CDR3 contains 14 residues. CDR1 SGHRS and CDR2 YFSETQ come from the germline V gene. This chain's CDR3 is CASSLSLDDYGYTF. The CDR3 coding sequence is TGCGCCAGCAGCTTAAGCCTTGATGACTATGGCTACACCTTC.

The rearrangement links TRBV6-5 to TRBJ2-1; tentative D call: TRBD2 (6 bases). Germline CDR1 reads MNHEY; CDR2 reads SVGAGI. V lost 4 bases, J lost 6 bases, and 16 bases lay in between. This CDR3 spans 15 amino acids. For the CDR3, the DNA is TGTGCCAGCAGTTCCACTAGCTCCGGAAGCAATGAGCAGTTCTTC. Amino acids: CASSSTSSGSNEQFF.

As regards this clone: At one end, the junction sequence differs from germline, possibly due to a read error. The chain employs TRBV6-1 and TRBJ2-7; possibly TRBD1 for D (6 bases). The CDR3 sequence is 13 residues long. The germline V gene has CDR1 MNHNS and CDR2 SASEGT. The CDR3 protein is CASSEGGQSIRDF. The CDR3, as DNA: TGTGCCAGCAGTGAAGGTGGACAGTCCATCCGGGACTTC.

The J gene is TRBJ2-3, the V gene TRBV7-2; D might be TRBD1 (5 bases). CDR1 is SGHTA and CDR2 is FQGNSA in the germline V gene. The CDR3 length is 15 residues. The V gene lost 5 bases and the J gene lost 5 bases, with 17 bases spanning the gap. CDR3 DNA: TGTGCCAGCAGCCTAGGGGCCATGAACATAGATACGCAGTATTTT. Protein: CASSLGAMNIDTQYF.